A selection of T cell receptor beta chains follows, all from one sample in a study of OX40 agonist ivuxolimab in advanced cancers. Sequencing was performed with immunoSEQ multiplex PCR; in TCRdb, only in-frame clones are kept and a portion is missing. The table has 65,000 to 95,000 clones, over 70% seen once. Sequencing was performed on CD4+ or CD8+ T cells sorted from blood, taken in a trial of the OX40 agonist ivuxolimab. The receptors here all came from an adult with an advanced solid tumor such as melanoma, head and neck, liver or kidney cancer. The CDR3 runs from the conserved cysteine through the conserved F or W. D genes are given only for firm matches. Part of the rows lack a size; the others show once, few, many or a class for expanded clones.

. TRBJ1-2 . TRBV4-1 CASSQGRVGGYTF TGCGCCAGCAGCCAAGGAAGGGTGGGAGGCTACACCTTC
. TRBJ2-7 . TRBV5-6 CASSLDSTYEQYF TGTGCCAGCAGCTTGGACAGCACCTACGAGCAGTACTTC
TRBD1 TRBJ2-7 . TRBV5-1 CASSLRSGTGAYEQYF TGCGCCAGCAGCTTGAGGTCCGGGACAGGGGCCTACGAGCAGTACTTC
TRBD1 TRBJ2-1 . TRBV11-3 CASSSTRDRGALEQFF TGTGCCAGCAGCTCAACCCGGGACAGGGGAGCATTAGAGCAGTTCTTC
. TRBJ1-1 . TRBV29-1 CSVELQNTEAFF TGCAGCGTTGAATTACAGAACACTGAAGCTTTCTTT
TRBD1 TRBJ2-7 once TRBV7-7 CASSRRRDRAHEQYF TGTGCCAGCAGCCGGCGCCGGGACAGGGCCCACGAGCAGTACTTC
. TRBJ1-2 . TRBV29-1 CSGAENYGYTF TGCAGCGGCGCCGAAAACTATGGCTACACCTTC
. TRBJ1-1 . TRBV6-5 CASSYMDRLNTEAFF TGTGCCAGCAGTTACATGGACAGACTGAACACTGAAGCTTTCTTT
. TRBJ1-6 . TRBV19 CASAGLNSPLHF TGTGCCAGTGCCGGGCTTAATTCACCCCTCCACTTT
. TRBJ2-2 few TRBV28 CASRIPGELFF TGTGCCAGCCGGATTCCCGGGGAGCTGTTTTTT
TRBD2 TRBJ2-1 . TRBV4-2 CASSQDPAGSSYNEQFF TGTGCCAGCAGCCAAGATCCAGCGGGGAGCTCCTACAATGAGCAGTTCTTC
TRBD1 TRBJ1-5 . TRBV28 CASSEPQGADQPQHF TGTGCCAGCAGTGAACCCCAGGGGGCTGATCAGCCCCAGCATTTT
TRBD1 TRBJ1-2 . TRBV19 CASSLRQGGNYGYTF TGTGCCAGTAGTCTCCGACAGGGAGGTAACTATGGCTACACCTTC
TRBD2 TRBJ2-1 . TRBV4-1 CASSQRTSGAGNEQFF TGCGCCAGCAGCCAAAGGACTAGCGGGGCGGGCAATGAGCAGTTCTTC
. TRBJ2-7 . TRBV19 CASSMGTDEQYF TGTGCCAGTAGTATGGGGACCGACGAGCAGTACTTC
. TRBJ2-3 . TRBV7-8 CASSWTTTDTQYF TGTGCCAGCAGTTGGACTACCACAGATACGCAGTATTTT
TRBD2 TRBJ2-2 once TRBV5-1 CASSGTSEPGELFF TGCGCCTCATCCGGGACTAGCGAACCCGGGGAGCTGTTTTTT
. TRBJ2-3 . TRBV28 CASSPLRGTDTQYF TGTGCCAGCAGTCCTCTCCGGGGCACAGATACGCAGTATTTT
. TRBJ2-2 many TRBV6-5 CASSLDGYTGELFF TGTGCCAGCAGTTTGGACGGGTACACCGGGGAGCTGTTTTTT
TRBD2 TRBJ2-3 . TRBV6-1 CASSEWVSGGADFTDTQYF TGTGCCAGCAGTGAATGGGTTAGCGGGGGGGCCGATTTCACAGATACGCAGTATTTT
TRBD2 TRBJ2-7 . TRBV14 CASSRGLAGGPPYEQYF TGTGCCAGCAGCCGGGGACTAGCGGGAGGGCCACCCTACGAGCAGTACTTC
. TRBJ2-2 . TRBV19 CASIDRANTGELFF TGTGCCAGTATAGACAGAGCGAACACCGGGGAGCTGTTTTTT
. TRBJ2-7 . TRBV6-1 CASFPGGTVLGEQYF TGTGCCAGCTTCCCTGGAGGGACAGTCCTGGGCGAGCAGTACTTC
TRBD1 TRBJ2-7 . TRBV28 CASSLTGTGKSGQYF TGTGCCAGCAGTTTGACCGGGACAGGGAAGTCCGGGCAGTACTTC
TRBD1 TRBJ2-7 . TRBV28 CASSPPGQGSQDIYEQYF TGTGCCAGCAGTCCTCCGGGACAGGGGTCGCAGGATATCTACGAGCAGTACTTC
. TRBJ2-7 . TRBV18 CASSLQGSTPYEQYF TGTGCCAGCTCACTACAGGGCAGTACCCCCTACGAGCAGTACTTC
. TRBJ1-2 . TRBV7-6 CASSLGGRSTNYGYTF TGTGCCAGCAGCTTAGGGGGCCGATCAACTAACTATGGCTACACCTTC
TRBD1 TRBJ2-7 . TRBV18 CASSTGQNYEQYF TGTGCCAGCTCTACGGGACAGAACTACGAGCAGTACTTC
TRBD1 TRBJ1-1 . TRBV10-3 CAIRTGKNTEAFF TGTGCCATACGGACAGGGAAAAACACTGAAGCTTTCTTT
. TRBJ2-7 . TRBV6-5 CASSTRGEAYEQYF TGTGCCAGCAGTACTAGGGGGGAGGCCTACGAGCAGTACTTC
TRBD2 TRBJ2-1 . TRBV7-2 CASSLRSGGLWNEQFF TGTGCCAGCAGCTTAAGGAGCGGGGGCCTCTGGAATGAGCAGTTCTTC
. TRBJ1-6 . TRBV5-1 CASSLGEINSPLHF TGCGCCAGCAGCTTGGGAGAGATTAATTCACCCCTCCACTTT
. TRBJ1-1 few TRBV11-3 CASRAGNMNTEAFF TGTGCCAGCCGGGCAGGCAACATGAACACTGAAGCTTTCTTT
. TRBJ2-7 . TRBV27 CASSPTGTFYEQYF TGTGCTTCATCTCCCACCGGGACTTTCTACGAGCAGTACTTC
. TRBJ1-2 . TRBV5-5 CASSLVGDANYGYTF TGTGCCAGCAGCTTGGTAGGAGACGCTAACTATGGCTACACCTTC
TRBD1 TRBJ1-1 . TRBV5-1 CASSWGDRVGTEAFF TGCGCCAGCAGCTGGGGGGACAGGGTAGGCACTGAAGCTTTCTTT
. TRBJ2-7 . TRBV7-2 CASSLRGGTSYEQYF TGTGCCAGCAGCTTACGGGGCGGGACCTCCTACGAGCAGTACTTC